This passage covers 15 T cell receptor beta chains from one sample sequenced in a study of siplizumab effects on memory and regulatory T cells. Profiled with immunoSEQ multiplex PCR; TCRdb holds only in-frame clones, not every one. Among over 100,000 clones, approximately 90% were seen once, and the ten largest hold more than 0.95%. Sample: CD4+ T cells sorted from blood. The receptor set was obtained from a human donor in good health.

The gene calls are TRBV5-1 and TRBJ1-5; D uncertain. V was pared by 3 bases and J by 0 bases, with 10 bases between. This CDR3 region has 15 residues. Looked up from germline, CDR1 is SGHRS and CDR2 is YFSETQ. As DNA, the CDR3 is TGCGCCAGCAGCTCCGACCCCTTTAGCAATCAGCCCCAGCATTTT. This translates into CASSSDPFSNQPQHF.

This clone has only one observation. The chain links TRBV19 to TRBJ1-5; D gene unclear. The CDR3 spans 11 residues. Trimming removed 5 bases from V and 8 bases from J, with 7 bases in between. The germline gives CDR1 LNHDA, CDR2 SQIVND (reference sequence). For the CDR3, the DNA is TGTGCCAGTAGTTCCGGTAAGCCCCAGCATTTT. Translated: CASSSGKPQHF.

This chain connects TRBV19 to TRBJ2-3, with D unclear. The V end lost 3 bases, the J end lost 6 bases, and 10 bases lay between the germline ends. Germline V lookup: CDR1 LNHDA, CDR2 SQIVND (reference sequence). The CDR3 totals 13 residues. CDR3 amino acids: CASSMSNTDTQYF. CDR3 sequence (DNA): TGTGCCAGTAGTATGAGTAACACGGATACGCAGTATTTT.

The chain is built from TRBV10-1 and TRBJ2-7, with TRBD1 identical over 8 bases. The J segment lost 2 bases and the V segment lost 4 bases, leaving 10 bases of the junction unmatched. Germline V gives CDR1 WNHNN, CDR2 SYGVQD (reference sequence). This CDR3 region has 16 residues. CDR3 residues: CASSGASGTGTYEQYF. CDR3 nucleotide sequence: TGCGCCAGCAGTGGAGCGTCCGGGACAGGTACCTACGAGCAGTACTTC.

This clone came up a few times. V is TRBV4-1 and J is TRBJ1-2; 8 bases match TRBD1. Germline-derived CDR1 and CDR2 are MGHRA and YSYEKL. V gave up 3 bases and J gave up 8 bases; unmatched junction bases: 11. CDR3 length: 15 residues. The CDR3: CASSHGPDRGGGYTF. CDR3 bases: TGCGCCAGCAGCCACGGACCCGACAGGGGCGGCGGCTACACCTTC.

This clone was recorded only once. The rearrangement joins TRBV7-8 to TRBJ2-1; D call uncertain. CDR1 is SGHVS, CDR2 FQNEAQ, per germline. Trimming shortened V by 5 bases and J by 7 bases, and 15 bases separated the two germline ends. The CDR3 sequence is 14 residues long. CDR3 DNA: TGTGCCAGCAGCCAACCTAGAGCCAGGAATGAGCAGTTCTTC. Translation: CASSQPRARNEQFF.

The genes are TRBV5-6 and TRBJ1-5, with no clear D. V lost 2 bases to trimming and J lost 1 base, with 7 bases between them. CDR3 length: 14 amino acids. The V gene's germline CDR1 is SGHDT and CDR2 YYEEEE. This chain's CDR3 is CASSFQNSNQPQHF. The CDR3 coding sequence is TGTGCCAGCAGCTTTCAGAACAGCAATCAGCCCCAGCATTTT.

CDR3 loop: CASSLFRGYTEAFF. The CDR3 DNA sequence: TGTGCCAGCAGTTTATTCAGGGGGTACACTGAAGCTTTCTTT. The gene calls are TRBV28 and TRBJ1-1; 7 positions agree with TRBD1. Per the germline V gene, CDR1 is MDHEN and CDR2 is SYDVKM. The CDR3 contains 14 residues. The trim removed 1 base at V and 3 bases at J, leaving 2 bases unmatched.

V and J are TRBV5-4 and TRBJ2-3; weak D call: TRBD2 (5 bases). CDR3 length: 18 residues. V was clipped by 1 base and J by 1 base, with 19 bases between them. Germline V lookup: CDR1 SGHNT, CDR2 YYREEE (reference sequence). The CDR3 coding sequence is TGTGCCAGCAGCTTGTATCCGACCGTCGGTAGCGGCACAGATACGCAGTATTTT. Amino acids: CASSLYPTVGSGTDTQYF.

The chain is built from TRBV28 and TRBJ2-3; 7 positions match TRBD2. There are 16 residues in the CDR3. The germline gives CDR1 MDHEN, CDR2 SYDVKM. The trim removed 4 bases at V and 0 bases at J, leaving 7 bases unmatched. The CDR3 sequence: CASSSTSSGSTDTQYF. As DNA, the CDR3 is TGTGCCAGCAGTTCCACGAGTAGCGGGAGCACAGATACGCAGTATTTT. The full variable domain, rest sourced from reference TRBV28 and TRBJ2-3, is DVKVTQSSRYLVKRTGEKVFLECVQDMDHENMFWYRQDPGLGLRLIYFSYDVKMKEKGDIPEGYSVSREKKERFSLILESASTNQTSMYLCASSSTSSGSTDTQYFGPGTRLTVL.

CDR3 protein: CASSRTSYNEQFF. In DNA form, the CDR3 reads TGTGCCAGCTCGAGAACCTCCTACAATGAGCAGTTCTTC. The chain is built from TRBV2 and TRBJ2-1, with D unresolved. The CDR3 sequence is 13 residues long. V was trimmed by 8 bases and J by 0 bases, leaving 8 bases between them. Germline loops: CDR1 SNHLY, CDR2 FYNNEI. Complete variable domain (other parts from reference TRBV2 and TRBJ2-1): EPEVTQTPSHQVTQMGQEVILRCVPISNHLYFYWYRQILGQKVEFLVSFYNNEISEKSEIFDDQFSVERPDGSNFTLKIRSTKLEDSAMYFCASSRTSYNEQFFGPGTRLTVL.

This chain joins TRBV30 and TRBJ1-1; D not certain. Trimming took off 0 bases at V and 7 bases at J, with 9 bases between the two ends. The germline V gene has CDR1 GTSNPN and CDR2 SVGIG (reference sequence). The CDR3 is 12 amino acids. This CDR3 is CAWSVSLVEAFF. CDR3 sequence (DNA): TGTGCCTGGAGTGTGAGTTTGGTTGAAGCTTTCTTT.

In its sample, this clone was seen once. V usage is TRBV15 and J usage is TRBJ1-4; the D is unclear. Germline CDR1 is LNHNV and CDR2 is YYDKDF (reference sequence). V lost 0 bases and J lost 3, with 11 bases in between. This CDR3 is 16 amino acids long. DNA of the CDR3: TGTGCCACCAGCAGAGATAAAGCCATGCCTAATGAAAAACTGTTTTTT. As protein: CATSRDKAMPNEKLFF. The entire variable domain, with the rest obtained from reference TRBV15 and TRBJ1-4, is as follows: DAMVIQNPRYQVTQFGKPVTLSCSQTLNHNVMYWYQQKSSQAPKLLFHYYDKDFNNEADTPDNFQSRRPNTSFCFLDIRSPGLGDTAMYLCATSRDKAMPNEKLFFGSGTQLSVL.

J is TRBJ2-3 and V is TRBV29-1, with 7 bases matching TRBD1. Germline V gene sequence: CDR1 SQVTM, CDR2 ANQGSEA. J lost 5 bases, V lost 5 bases, and 4 bases had no gene match. The CDR3 runs to 12 residues. CDR3 sequence: CSVTGVGDTQYF. The DNA for the CDR3 is TGCAGCGTTACAGGGGTGGGAGATACGCAGTATTTT.

The chain couples TRBV28 to TRBJ2-5, with D perhaps matching TRBD1 (6 bases). This CDR3 comprises 15 residues. Germline CDR1 and CDR2: MDHEN and SYDVKM. The ends were cut back, 6 bases at V and 1 base at J, with 15 bases in the middle. In DNA, the CDR3 is TGTGCCAGCAGCCCTCAGGGGAGACCCCAAGAGACCCAGTACTTC. This codes for CASSPQGRPQETQYF.